Each of the 29 T cell receptor beta chains below was sequenced from the same sample in a study of blood T cell repertoires in COVID-19. The repertoire was sequenced with immunoSEQ multiplex PCR; TCRdb's copy has only in-frame clones and lacks some. There are roughly 47,000 clones in the sample; 80% to 90% occur only once, and less than 20% lies in the top ten. The sample was peripheral blood. The receptors stem from a man between 65 and 79 years old with active COVID-19.

The rearrangement uses TRBV4-3 and TRBJ2-3; 9 bases agree with TRBD2. This CDR3 contains 16 residues. Trimming took 6 bases from V and 3 from J; bases not matched to a gene: 10. Germline V CDR1 and CDR2: LGHNA, YSLEER. In DNA, the CDR3 is TGCGCCAGCAGAGGGCGGGGGGGCCTCTCGACAGATACGCAGTATTTT. Its translation is CASRGRGGLSTDTQYF.

This chain connects TRBV3-1 (or the pseudogene TRBV3-2) to TRBJ2-1; 7 bases fit TRBD2. In germline, CDR1 is LGHDT, CDR2 YNNKEL (reference sequence). The CDR3 length is 15 residues. Trimming removed 4 bases from V and 7 bases from J; junction bases left unmatched: 10. Here the CDR3 reads CASSPNRDYLNEQFF. In DNA form, the CDR3 reads TGTGCCAGCAGCCCTAACCGGGACTACTTGAATGAGCAGTTCTTC.

The genes are TRBV18 and TRBJ2-5; D might be TRBD1 (6 bases). This CDR3 region has 14 residues. Germline V gene lookup returns CDR1 KGHSH and CDR2 LQKENI. Trimming stripped 1 base from V and 2 bases from J, with 8 bases between. The CDR3 DNA sequence: TGTGCCAGCTCACCACGGACAGTACAAGAGACCCAGTACTTC. This gives the protein CASSPRTVQETQYF.

The rearrangement uses TRBV9 and TRBJ2-2; 7 nucleotides align to TRBD1. Losses at the gene ends were 3 bases for V and 6 bases for J; bases not matched to a gene: 8. CDR3 length: 15 amino acids. CDR1 SGDLS and CDR2 YYNGEE come from the germline V gene. In DNA, the CDR3 is TGTGCCAGCAGCGCCCACCCGGACAGGTCCGGGGAGCTGTTTTTT. Translating gives CASSAHPDRSGELFF.

The chain recombines TRBV7-9 with TRBJ1-1; tentative D call: TRBD1 (6 bases). The CDR3 sequence is 15 residues long. CDR1 SEHNR and CDR2 FQNEAQ come from the germline V gene (reference sequence). V was clipped by 4 bases and J by 4 bases, with 16 bases between them. The CDR3: CASSSRGGRSTEAFF. The CDR3 DNA reads TGTGCCAGCAGCTCCCGGGGGGGGCGGAGCACTGAAGCTTTCTTT.

The chain combines TRBV7-9 with TRBJ1-1, with unresolved D. Trimming took off 3 bases at V and 4 bases at J, with 6 bases between the two ends. This CDR3 region has 12 residues. Germline-derived CDR1 and CDR2 are SEHNR and FQNEAQ (reference sequence). The CDR3 protein is CASSFGSTEAFF. CDR3 coding DNA: TGTGCCAGCAGCTTCGGGAGCACTGAAGCTTTCTTT.

The chain joins TRBV27 to TRBJ2-1, with a possible D match to TRBD2 (5 bases). The CDR3 loop spans 16 amino acids. The germline V gene encodes CDR1 MNHEY and CDR2 SMNVEV (reference sequence). V lost 8 bases and J 0 bases, leaving 17 bases between the germline ends. CDR3 sequence: CASSPGLASSYNEQFF. In nucleotides, the CDR3 is TGTGCCAGCTCTCCGGGGTTAGCCTCCTCCTACAATGAGCAGTTCTTC.

CDR3: CASSYPRQGRNQPQHF. The CDR3 DNA follows: TGTGCCAGCAGTTACCCAAGACAGGGGAGGAATCAGCCCCAGCATTTT. This chain joins TRBV6-6 and TRBJ1-5; 8 bases map to TRBD1. Germline-derived CDR1 and CDR2 are MNHNY and SVGAGI (reference sequence). The CDR3 is 16 residues long. The J segment lost 4 bases and the V segment lost 2 bases, leaving 7 bases of the junction unmatched.

This clone was found once. The rearrangement links TRBV6-5 to TRBJ2-7; D gene ambiguous. Trimming removed 6 bases at V and 3 bases at J, with 9 bases between. The germline V gene encodes CDR1 MNHEY and CDR2 SVGAGI. CDR3 length equals 12 residues. CDR3 sequence reads: CASRNELYEQYF. The CDR3 bases are TGTGCCAGCAGGAACGAGCTCTACGAGCAGTACTTC.

V usage is TRBV28 and J usage is TRBJ1-6; 7 bases align to TRBD1. The V and J ends lost 0 bases and 5 bases, in that order; junction bases with no gene match: 4. Germline assignment: CDR1 MDHEN and CDR2 SYDVKM. This CDR3 has 16 residues. The CDR3 bases are TGTGCCAGCAGTTTATGGCCGGGACAGAATAATTCACCCCTCCACTTT. Its translation: CASSLWPGQNNSPLHF.

V is TRBV27 and J is TRBJ1-2; D may be TRBD1 (6 bases). This CDR3 spans 16 amino acids. The germline V and J ends were trimmed by 6 bases and 4 bases, with 21 bases remaining between them. The germline gives CDR1 MNHEY, CDR2 SMNVEV (reference sequence). The CDR3 bases are TGTGCCAGCAGCCCCGGAGGTCAGAGGGGGACCTATGGCTACACCTTC. Its translation: CASSPGGQRGTYGYTF.

The V and J genes are TRBV4-1 and TRBJ1-4, with D maybe TRBD1 (6 bases). In germline, CDR1 is MGHRA, CDR2 YSYEKL. V was pared by 2 bases and J by 5 bases, with 21 bases between. The CDR3 is 18 amino acids. CDR3 nucleotides: TGCGCCAGCAGCCAACCCACGGACTCAGGGGATCCGAATGAAAAACTGTTTTTT. Residues: CASSQPTDSGDPNEKLFF.

The V call is TRBV7-9, the J call TRBJ2-3, with D perhaps matching TRBD1 (6 bases). V dropped 1 base and J dropped 4 bases, with 12 bases sitting between them. Germline V lookup: CDR1 SEHNR, CDR2 FQNEAQ (reference sequence). CDR3 length: 15 amino acids. CDR3 DNA sequence: TGTGCCAGCAGCTTAGATACAGGGCGAGCAGATACGCAGTATTTT. Translating gives CASSLDTGRADTQYF.

J is TRBJ2-7 and V is TRBV11-2; TRBD1 agrees at 8 bases. Per the germline V gene, CDR1 is SGHAT and CDR2 is FQNNGV. This CDR3 has 13 amino acids. J was trimmed by 2 bases and V by 5 bases; bases with no gene match: 2. CDR3 loop: CASSEDRAYEQYF. The CDR3 nucleotides are TGTGCCAGCAGCGAGGACAGGGCCTACGAGCAGTACTTC.

The chain links TRBV2 to TRBJ1-5; D is perhaps TRBD1 (5 bases). The CDR3 length is 14 residues. CDR1 and CDR2 from the germline V gene are SNHLY and FYNNEI. V was clipped by 3 bases and J by 5 bases, with 11 bases between them. This CDR3 reads CASSDRAPYQPQHF. Written as DNA, the CDR3 is TGTGCCAGCAGTGACAGGGCTCCCTATCAGCCCCAGCATTTT.

This chain uses TRBV11-2 with TRBJ1-1; tentative D call: TRBD1 (5 bases). The CDR3 extends over 14 amino acids. CDR1 is SGHAT and CDR2 is FQNNGV in the germline V gene. V lost 5 bases to trimming and J lost 2 bases, with 12 bases between them. The CDR3 DNA is TGTGCCAGCAGCCCGGTCACAGGAAACACTGAAGCTTTCTTT. Encoded protein: CASSPVTGNTEAFF.

The V gene is TRBV7-3, the J gene TRBJ2-5, with 7 bases lining up with TRBD1. The CDR3 extends over 14 amino acids. The J segment lost 4 bases and the V segment lost 5 bases, leaving 7 bases of the junction unmatched. Germline CDR1 SGHTA, CDR2 FQGTGA. This CDR3 is CASSPTGRGETQYF. The CDR3 DNA reads TGTGCCAGCAGCCCGACAGGGCGAGGAGAGACCCAGTACTTC.

This chain joins TRBV3-1 (or the pseudogene TRBV3-2) and TRBJ1-1; 9 bases line up with TRBD1. Germline lookup yields CDR1 LGHDT and CDR2 YNNKEL (reference sequence). The CDR3 has 15 amino acids. The V segment lost 0 bases and the J segment 8 bases; nucleotides outside the gene matches: 7. CDR3 sequence (DNA): TGTGCCAGCAGCCAAGAAAGTGTAGGACAGGGGGAAGCTTTCTTT. This translates into CASSQESVGQGEAFF.

The chain combines TRBV7-8 with TRBJ2-3, with TRBD2 identical over 9 bases. Germline trimming cut 4 bases from V and 4 bases from J; bases unmatched to any gene: 15. This CDR3 comprises 18 residues. Germline CDR1 SGHVS, CDR2 FQNEAQ. This CDR3 is CASSSEVGGGAVADTQYF. As DNA, the CDR3 is TGTGCCAGCAGCTCAGAGGTCGGCGGGGGGGCGGTCGCAGATACGCAGTATTTT.

This rearrangement joins TRBV6-5 to TRBJ2-5; 9 bases match TRBD2. V trimming: 6 bases; J trimming: 1 base; junction bases outside the gene matches: 0. The CDR3 spans 13 residues. Germline-derived CDR1 and CDR2 are MNHEY and SVGAGI. The CDR3 nucleotides read TGTGCCAGCAGAGCGGGGGGCCAAGAGACCCAGTACTTC. This gives the protein CASRAGGQETQYF.

The rearrangement links TRBV6-2 or TRBV6-3 to TRBJ1-1; no clear D gene. Germline V CDR1 and CDR2: MNHEY, SVGEGT. The length of the CDR3 is 15 residues. V lost 6 bases and J 9 bases, leaving 23 bases between the germline ends. This CDR3 reads CASSPNPTGIGKAFF. CDR3 sequence (DNA): TGTGCCAGCAGCCCTAACCCGACCGGGATCGGGAAAGCTTTCTTT.

The V call is TRBV14, the J call TRBJ1-1; no definite D call. CDR3 size: 11 residues. Looked up from germline, CDR1 is SGHDN and CDR2 is FVKESK. V lost 4 bases and J lost 5, with 5 bases in between. The DNA of the CDR3 is TGTGCCAGCAGCCCGGGAACTGAAGCTTTCTTT. Translation gives CASSPGTEAFF.

The V call is TRBV2, the J call TRBJ1-1; a possible D gene is TRBD1 (5 bases). Germline V gene lookup returns CDR1 SNHLY and CDR2 FYNNEI. CDR3 length equals 14 residues. V lost 4 bases to trimming and J lost 1 base, with 10 bases between them. CDR3 loop: CASSGDRENTEAFF. DNA for the CDR3: TGTGCCAGCAGTGGCGACAGAGAGAACACTGAAGCTTTCTTT. Variable domain in full (rest from reference TRBV2 and TRBJ1-1): EPEVTQTPSHQVTQMGQEVILRCVPISNHLYFYWYRQILGQKVEFLVSFYNNEISEKSEIFDDQFSVERPDGSNFTLKIRSTKLEDSAMYFCASSGDRENTEAFFGQGTRLTVV.

The gene calls are TRBV5-4 and TRBJ2-5; 11 positions agree with TRBD2. The CDR3 length is 16 residues. Germline V CDR1 and CDR2: SGHNT, YYREEE (reference sequence). With V trimmed by 4 bases and J by 0 bases, 5 bases remained unmatched. CDR3 protein: CASSVRLAGYQETQYF. DNA for the CDR3: TGTGCCAGCAGCGTGAGACTAGCGGGATACCAAGAGACCCAGTACTTC. Based on the CDR3 plus reference TRBV5-4 and TRBJ2-5, the full variable domain is ETGVTQSPTHLIKTRGQQVTLRCSSQSGHNTVSWYQQALGQGPQFIFQYYREEENGRGNFPPRFSGLQFPNYSSELNVNALELDDSALYLCASSVRLAGYQETQYFGPGTRLLVL.

This sequence joins TRBV23-1 and TRBJ1-3; 7 bases fit TRBD1. TRBV23-1 is known as an ORF, though its function is uncertain. The trim removed 8 bases at V and 2 bases at J, leaving 12 bases unmatched. This CDR3 is built from 16 residues. The CDR3 nucleotides are TGCGCCAGCCCTGACAGGGCATCCGTTGCTGGAAACACCATATATTTT. It codes for CASPDRASVAGNTIYF.

The V gene is TRBV2, the J gene TRBJ2-3; TRBD2 agrees at 10 bases. CDR1 SNHLY and CDR2 FYNNEI come from the germline V gene. V shed 3 bases, J shed 4 bases, and the junction held 7 bases outside the gene matches. The CDR3 loop spans 16 amino acids. CDR3 loop: CASSDPSGGGPDTQYF. The DNA of the CDR3 is TGTGCCAGCAGTGATCCCAGCGGGGGGGGGCCAGATACGCAGTATTTT. The whole variable domain, remainder taken from reference TRBV2 and TRBJ2-3, is EPEVTQTPSHQVTQMGQEVILRCVPISNHLYFYWYRQILGQKVEFLVSFYNNEISEKSEIFDDQFSVERPDGSNFTLKIRSTKLEDSAMYFCASSDPSGGGPDTQYFGPGTRLTVL.

This clone was counted between two and nine times. This chain uses TRBV5-4 with TRBJ2-1, with 10 bases lining up with TRBD1. Germline V lookup: CDR1 SGHNT, CDR2 YYREEE (reference sequence). With 3 bases clipped from V and 9 bases from J, the junction kept 12 bases outside the gene matches. The CDR3 covers 16 residues. The DNA for the CDR3 is TGTGCCAGCAGCTCTACCGGGACAGGGGTTGCGAGTGAGCAGTTCTTC. Translating gives CASSSTGTGVASEQFF.

The chain is built from TRBV3-1 (or the pseudogene TRBV3-2) and TRBJ2-2, with a tentative D call TRBD2 (5 bases). Germline CDR1 LGHDT, CDR2 YNNKEL (reference sequence). V lost 4 bases to trimming and J lost 4 bases, with 22 bases between them. The CDR3 length is 18 residues. CDR3 DNA: TGTGCCAGCAGCCGGATCGAGGGCTCCAGCCCCTCCACCGGGGAGCTGTTTTTT. This codes for CASSRIEGSSPSTGELFF.

The CDR3 nucleotides read TGTGCCAGTAGTATTGGTGCAGGGGGAGGTGAAAAACTGTTTTTT. Its translation is CASSIGAGGGEKLFF. The chain joins TRBV19 to TRBJ1-4, with 7 bases that match TRBD1. J lost 7 bases, V lost 3 bases, and 8 bases had no gene match. The germline V gene has CDR1 LNHDA and CDR2 SQIVND (reference sequence). This CDR3 comprises 15 residues. Full variable domain (outside the CDR3, taken from reference TRBV19 and TRBJ1-4): DGGITQSPKYLFRKEGQNVTLSCEQNLNHDAMYWYRQDPGQGLRLIYYSQIVNDFQKGDIAEGYSVSREKKESFPLTVTSAQKNPTAFYLCASSIGAGGGEKLFFGSGTQLSVL.